This T cell receptor beta chain was identified during a study of T-cell memory formation after mild COVID-19. TCRdb recomputed calls from the 5' RACE reads with MiXCR, one row per CDR3 protein. The profile shows approximately 560,000 distinct CDR3 sequences, 17% of them singletons. This clonotype originated in an adult woman who had mild COVID-19 (a few samples of this study predate the infection). Cell type and time point are not known. The sample was PBMCs or a T cell subset sorted from them (not recorded which).

CDR3 DNA sequence: TGTGCCAGCTCGGGGGCGGGGACCTACGAGCAGTACTTC. This translates into CASSGAGTYEQYF. The rearrangement uses TRBV9 and TRBJ2-7; D assignment may be TRBD1 or TRBD2 (6 bases each). V lost 7 bases, J lost 2 bases, and 13 bases lay in between. Germline CDR1 and CDR2: SGDLS and YYNGEE. The CDR3 has 13 residues.